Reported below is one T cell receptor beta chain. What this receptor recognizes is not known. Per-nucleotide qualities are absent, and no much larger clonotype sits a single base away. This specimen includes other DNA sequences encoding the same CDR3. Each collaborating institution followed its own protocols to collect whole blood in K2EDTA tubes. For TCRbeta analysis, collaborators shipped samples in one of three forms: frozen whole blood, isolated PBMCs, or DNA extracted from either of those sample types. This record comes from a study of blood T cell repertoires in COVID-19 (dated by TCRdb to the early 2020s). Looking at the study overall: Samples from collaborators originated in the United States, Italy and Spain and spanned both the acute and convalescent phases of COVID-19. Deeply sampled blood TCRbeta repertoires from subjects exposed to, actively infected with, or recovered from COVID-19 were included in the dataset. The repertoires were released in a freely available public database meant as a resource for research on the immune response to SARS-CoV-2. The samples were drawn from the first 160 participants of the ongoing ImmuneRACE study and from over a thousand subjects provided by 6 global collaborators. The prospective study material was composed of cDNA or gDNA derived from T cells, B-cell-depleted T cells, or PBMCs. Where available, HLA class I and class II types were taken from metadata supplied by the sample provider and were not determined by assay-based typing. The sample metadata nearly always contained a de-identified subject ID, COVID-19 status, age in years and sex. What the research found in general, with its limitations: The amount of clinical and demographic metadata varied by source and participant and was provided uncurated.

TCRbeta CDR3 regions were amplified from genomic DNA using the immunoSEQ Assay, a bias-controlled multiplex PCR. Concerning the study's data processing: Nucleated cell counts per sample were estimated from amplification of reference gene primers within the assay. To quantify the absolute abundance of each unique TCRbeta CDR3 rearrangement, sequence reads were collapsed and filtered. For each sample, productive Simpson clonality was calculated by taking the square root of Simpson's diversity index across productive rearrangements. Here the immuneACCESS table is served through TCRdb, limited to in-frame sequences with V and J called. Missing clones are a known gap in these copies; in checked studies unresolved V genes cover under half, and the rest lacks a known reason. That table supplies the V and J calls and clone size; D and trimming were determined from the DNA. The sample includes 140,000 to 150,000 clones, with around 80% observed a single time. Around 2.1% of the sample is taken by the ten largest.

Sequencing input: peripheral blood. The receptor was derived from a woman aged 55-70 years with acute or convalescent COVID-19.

The sequenced DNA is TGCGCCAGCAGCTTGGTCGGTAGCGGGAGTAATGAGCAGTTCTTC. It is translated as CASSLVGSGSNEQFF. This receptor chain uses TRBV5-1 and TRBJ2-1; TRBD2 lines up with 9 middle nucleotides. The germline V gene yields SGHRS for CDR1 and YFSETQ for CDR2. Reading from cysteine to phenylalanine, the CDR3 counts 15 amino acids. Left in the record is the CDR3 DNA by itself, 45 bases read in frame from the first base. From V the trimming removes 0 bases and from J it removes 7 bases, while the gene matches leave 5 bases of the junction unaccounted for. Beyond the CDR3, the reference TRBV5-1 and TRBJ2-1 genes provide the residues; the full variable domain reads: KAGVTQTPRYLIKTRGQQVTLSCSPISGHRSVSWYQQTPGQGLQFLFEYFSETQRNKGNFPGRFSGRQFSNSRSEMNVSTLELGDSALYLCASSLVGSGSNEQFFGPGTRLTVL.